The 2 T cell receptor beta chains below were found in one sample sequenced in a study of T cell changes during pregnancy in multiple sclerosis. Sequencing was performed with immunoSEQ multiplex PCR; in TCRdb, only in-frame clones are kept and a portion is missing. The sample has about 40,000 clones; 88% are singletons. The specimen was peripheral blood, collected in the first trimester of pregnancy. These receptors were taken from a female donor in good health, enrolled as a control in a pregnancy study.

The chain links TRBV30 to TRBJ2-2; TRBD2 is a possible D gene (5 bases). The length of the CDR3 is 16 residues. Trimming left V 7 bases short and J 4 bases short, with 22 bases between. Germline lookup yields CDR1 GTSNPN and CDR2 SVGIG (reference sequence). Here the CDR3 reads CAYFPLAPTGTGELFF. DNA of the CDR3: TGTGCCTACTTTCCCCTAGCTCCCACGGGCACCGGGGAGCTGTTTTTT.

The V and J genes are TRBV4-2 and TRBJ2-5, with 7 bases lining up with TRBD2. Looked up from germline, CDR1 is LGHNA and CDR2 is YNFKEQ. J was trimmed by 4 bases and V by 2 bases; bases with no gene match: 10. The CDR3 sequence is 16 residues long. DNA for the CDR3: TGTGCCAGCAGCCAACCCCGGGGGGAGGGGAGAGAGACCCAGTACTTC. Translated, it gives CASSQPRGEGRETQYF.